These 20 T cell receptor beta chains share one sample of origin, sequenced in a study of blood T cell repertoires in COVID-19. Assay used: immunoSEQ multiplex PCR; TCRdb lists only in-frame clones, some missing. The sample yields 110,000 to 150,000 clones, 84% seen once. The sequenced material came from peripheral blood. The receptor set was obtained from a man in his sixties with active or convalescent COVID-19.

This chain uses TRBV7-2 with TRBJ2-2; 11 positions agree with TRBD1. Germline CDR1 reads SGHTA; CDR2 reads FQGNSA. V trimming: 6 bases; J trimming: 7 bases; junction bases outside the gene matches: 7. CDR3 length: 15 amino acids. CDR3 in DNA: TGTGCCAGCAGTAGGACAGGGGGCGCGGGCGGGGAGCTGTTTTTT. This encodes CASSRTGGAGGELFF.

This CDR3 reads CASRGQVDSYEQYF. The CDR3 coding sequence is TGTGCCAGCAGAGGACAGGTTGATTCCTACGAGCAGTACTTC. This chain connects TRBV25-1 to TRBJ2-7; 7 nucleotides align to TRBD1. The CDR3 extends over 14 amino acids. J gave up 1 base and V 6 bases, and 6 bases lay outside the gene matches. Germline assignment: CDR1 MGHDK and CDR2 SYGVNS.

This chain joins TRBV28 and TRBJ1-1; D perhaps matches TRBD1 (6 bases). CDR1 and CDR2 from the germline V gene are MDHEN and SYDVKM. The CDR3 totals 14 residues. The V end was cut by 5 bases, the J end by 5 bases, with 15 bases between. CDR3 sequence (DNA): TGTGCCAGCAGTCCCTACAGGGTGGGTACTGAAGCTTTCTTT. As protein: CASSPYRVGTEAFF.

J is TRBJ1-2 and V is TRBV19, with 7 bases matching TRBD1. Trimming at V came to 3 bases and at J to 5 bases, leaving 9 bases not matched to a gene. The V gene's germline CDR1 is LNHDA and CDR2 SQIVND (reference sequence). CDR3 size: 15 residues. This chain's CDR3 is CASSIPGGGLYGYTF. The DNA for the CDR3 is TGTGCCAGTAGTATCCCAGGGGGTGGTCTGTATGGCTACACCTTC.

The chain carries TRBV12-5 and TRBJ1-4; D gene ambiguous. The CDR3 loop spans 11 amino acids. V shed 3 bases and J shed 8 bases, with 4 bases lying between them. Germline V gives CDR1 LGHNT, CDR2 FRNRAP. The CDR3, as DNA: TGTGCTAGTGGTTTTTTAGAAAAACTGTTTTTT. Protein sequence: CASGFLEKLFF.

V is TRBV5-1 and J is TRBJ2-3, with D possibly TRBD2 on 6 matching bases. Trimming pared 2 bases from V and 0 bases from J, leaving 10 bases between. The CDR3 has 15 amino acids. CDR1 is SGHRS, CDR2 YFSETQ, per germline. The CDR3 protein is CASSLGGTSTDTQYF. The CDR3 region has the DNA TGCGCCAGCAGCTTAGGCGGGACTAGCACAGATACGCAGTATTTT.

The gene calls are TRBV6-1 and TRBJ1-5, with D tentatively TRBD1 (6 bases). V gave up 4 bases and J gave up 1 base, with 14 bases separating them. Germline V CDR1 and CDR2: MNHNS, SASEGT. The CDR3 has 16 amino acids. CDR3 amino acids: CASSGGTWNSNQPQHF. CDR3 DNA sequence: TGTGCCAGCAGTGGTGGGACATGGAACAGCAATCAGCCCCAGCATTTT.

The CDR3 DNA follows: TGTGCCTGGAGTATGGGGGCTGTCGGCTACACCTTC. The encoded protein is CAWSMGAVGYTF. This rearrangement joins TRBV30 to TRBJ1-2; perhaps TRBD1 as D (6 bases). The germline V gene encodes CDR1 GTSNPN and CDR2 SVGIG (reference sequence). The CDR3 runs to 12 residues. V shed 2 bases and J shed 8 bases, with 12 bases lying between them.

The gene calls are TRBV4-1 and TRBJ2-7, with TRBD2 matching 7 bases. Looked up from germline, CDR1 is MGHRA and CDR2 is YSYEKL. Germline trimming cut 1 base from V and 6 bases from J; bases unmatched to any gene: 12. This CDR3 spans 16 amino acids. The CDR3 is CASSQGSGLGVLEQYF. CDR3 in DNA: TGCGCCAGCAGCCAAGGATCCGGACTAGGGGTGCTCGAGCAGTACTTC.

The CDR3 loop is CASRHPSGRVETQYF. In nucleotides, the CDR3 is TGTGCCAGCAGACACCCTAGCGGGAGGGTAGAGACCCAGTACTTC. The V gene is TRBV7-8, the J gene TRBJ2-5; 12 bases fit TRBD2. Germline V gene data show CDR1 as SGHVS and CDR2 as FQNEAQ. The V gene end was trimmed by 6 bases and the J gene end by 4 bases; junction bases not matched to a gene: 6. The CDR3 length is 15 residues.

The rearrangement uses TRBV11-2 and TRBJ1-1; a weak D match, TRBD1 (5 bases). CDR3 size: 14 residues. Per germline, CDR1 SGHAT and CDR2 FQNNGV. The V end lost 2 bases, the J end lost 8 bases, and 15 bases lay between the germline ends. This CDR3 is CASSLLVGRGEAFF. The CDR3 DNA reads as TGTGCCAGCAGCTTATTGGTGGGGCGGGGAGAAGCTTTCTTT. Supplemented by reference TRBV11-2 and TRBJ1-1, the full variable domain reads EAGVAQSPRYKIIEKRQSVAFWCNPISGHATLYWYQQILGQGPKLLIQFQNNGVVDDSQLPKDRFSAERLKGVDSTLKIQPAKLEDSAVYLCASSLLVGRGEAFFGQGTRLTVV.

On this clone itself: Different DNA sequences within this sample yield the same CDR3. The rearrangement joins TRBV19 to TRBJ1-3; no definite D call. Between the trimmed V and J ends, which lost 3 bases and 0 bases, there was a span of 12 bases. This CDR3 is built from 16 residues. Germline V CDR1 and CDR2: LNHDA, SQIVND (reference sequence). Here the CDR3 DNA reads TGTGCCAGTAGTATTAGGACGGGGAGCTCTGGAAACACCATATATTTT. Translating gives CASSIRTGSSGNTIYF.

The chain uses TRBV2 and TRBJ1-4; the D is unclear. The CDR3 totals 14 residues. V was clipped by 8 bases and J by 5 bases, with 15 bases between them. Germline V gene lookup returns CDR1 SNHLY and CDR2 FYNNEI. The DNA of the CDR3 is TGTGCCAGCGCCCCGGCGGGAGAAAATGAAAAACTGTTTTTT. It translates to CASAPAGENEKLFF. Using reference TRBV2 and TRBJ1-4 for the parts outside the CDR3, the full variable domain is EPEVTQTPSHQVTQMGQEVILRCVPISNHLYFYWYRQILGQKVEFLVSFYNNEISEKSEIFDDQFSVERPDGSNFTLKIRSTKLEDSAMYFCASAPAGENEKLFFGSGTQLSVL.

This clone has only one observation. This sequence joins TRBV6-2 or TRBV6-3 and TRBJ2-7, with D possibly being TRBD2 (6 bases). The CDR3 runs to 16 residues. Germline CDR1 is MNHEY and CDR2 is SVGEGT. V was trimmed by 0 bases and J by 0 bases, leaving 12 bases between them. The CDR3 DNA is TGTGCCAGCAGTTACTCGACGGACTACCTCTCCTACGAGCAGTACTTC. Its translation: CASSYSTDYLSYEQYF.

V usage is TRBV6-5 and J usage is TRBJ1-2; 8 nucleotides match TRBD1. Germline V gives CDR1 MNHEY, CDR2 SVGAGI. J lost 8 bases, V lost 0 bases, and 8 bases had no gene match. The CDR3 is 15 amino acids. CDR3 coding DNA: TGTGCCAGCAGTTACTCGCGACAGGGGCCGGACGGCTACACCTTC. Protein: CASSYSRQGPDGYTF.

This clone has just one count. This chain joins TRBV6-5 and TRBJ2-2; tentatively, D is TRBD2 (6 bases). CDR1 and CDR2 (germline): MNHEY, SVGAGI. The CDR3 extends over 15 amino acids. V was cut by 11 bases and J by 4 bases, with 20 bases left in between. The CDR3 region is CASRRGGTTTGELFF. In DNA form, the CDR3 reads TGTGCCTCCCGGCGGGGCGGGACGACCACCGGGGAGCTGTTTTTT.

This clone appeared once. This sequence joins TRBV29-1 and TRBJ2-3; TRBD2 is a possible D gene (5 bases). V was shortened by 0 bases and J by 1 base, with 11 bases between the two germline ends. CDR3 length: 15 amino acids. Germline CDR1 is SQVTM and CDR2 is ANQGSEA. The CDR3, as DNA: TGCAGCGTTGAAGATCGGGGAGACGGCACAGATACGCAGTATTTT. It is translated as CSVEDRGDGTDTQYF.

This clone was recorded a few times. This chain joins TRBV18 and TRBJ1-2; D is unresolved. Germline V gene sequence: CDR1 KGHSH, CDR2 LQKENI. CDR3 length equals 14 residues. Trimming left V 1 base short and J 2 bases short, with 8 bases between. CDR3 sequence: CASSPQGGNYGYTF. CDR3 nucleotides: TGTGCCAGCTCACCACAGGGAGGGAACTATGGCTACACCTTC.

This clone was recorded only once. The chain couples TRBV9 to TRBJ2-5, with 8 positions matching TRBD2. V lost 1 base and J lost 5; bases outside the gene matches: 4. The germline gives CDR1 SGDLS, CDR2 YYNGEE. The CDR3 is 14 residues long. The CDR3 DNA reads as TGTGCCAGCAGCGTAATAAGCGGGAGTGAGACCCAGTACTTC. This codes for CASSVISGSETQYF.

A remark on this clone: The junction departs from germline at one end; a sequencing error may be responsible. V is TRBV27 and J is TRBJ2-2; D remains ambiguous. This CDR3 has 13 residues. Germline V gives CDR1 MNHEY, CDR2 SMNVEV (reference sequence). This chain's CDR3 is CEARSSNTGELFF. The CDR3 DNA sequence: TGCGAGGCGCGGTCGTCGAACACCGGGGAGCTGTTTTTT.